A selection of T cell receptor beta chains follows, all from one sample in a study of blood T cell repertoires in COVID-19. Profiled with immunoSEQ multiplex PCR; TCRdb holds only in-frame clones, not every one. The sample gives under 250,000 clones, approximately 80% of which show up once; around 8.9% is in the top ten. The specimen sequenced was PBMCs or T cells enriched from blood (not recorded which). Every receptor here comes from a woman aged 50 to 60 with acute COVID-19. CDR3s include the opening cysteine and the closing phenylalanine or tryptophan. The order of the fields is clone size, D gene, J gene, V gene, CDR3 DNA, CDR3 protein. D genes are given only for firm matches. Clone size, where shown, is once, few, many, or a class for clones that have expanded.

>NA|NA|TRBJ1-6|TRBV5-1
TGCGCCAGCAGCTCCTTTGGACCGCTAGCTAATTCACCCCTCCACTTT
CASSSFGPLANSPLHF
>NA|TRBD1|TRBJ2-7|TRBV7-8
TGTGCCAGCAGGGCAACCGGGACAGGGATTACATTCTTC
CASRATGTGITFF
>NA|NA|TRBJ1-3|TRBV5-1
TGCGCCAGCAGCTTGGACAGCTCTGGAAACACCATATATTTT
CASSLDSSGNTIYF
>NA|TRBD1|TRBJ2-7|TRBV3-1/TRBV3-2
TGTGCCAGCAGCCCCTTAGTACAGGGGTCCTACGAGCAGTACTTC
CASSPLVQGSYEQYF
>NA|NA|TRBJ2-7|TRBV28
TGTGCCAGCAGTCTCCTGTACGAGCAGTACTTC
CASSLLYEQYF
>NA|NA|TRBJ1-2|TRBV18
TGTGCCAGCTCACTTACCGGATGGGGGGACTATGGCTACACCTTC
CASSLTGWGDYGYTF
>NA|NA|TRBJ2-7|TRBV7-2
TGTGCCAGCAGCTTTTCTCCGAGCTCCTACGAGCAGTACTTC
CASSFSPSSYEQYF
>NA|NA|TRBJ1-5|TRBV6-2/TRBV6-3
TGTGCCAGCAGTAGATCTGGACAGTATAGCAATCAGCCCCAGCATTTT
CASSRSGQYSNQPQHF
>NA|NA|TRBJ1-4|TRBV7-6
TGTGCCAGCAGCTTAGAGGGGCCCCCTAATGAAAAACTGTTTTTT
CASSLEGPPNEKLFF
>NA|TRBD1|TRBJ2-1|TRBV18
TGTGCCAGCTCATCGGACAGGGCGTCCTACAATGAGCAGTTCTTC
CASSSDRASYNEQFF
>NA|NA|TRBJ1-1|TRBV7-2
TGTGCCAGCAGCTCACCGGTTAGCACTGAAGCTTTCTTT
CASSSPVSTEAFF
>NA|TRBD2|TRBJ2-3|TRBV7-2
TGTGCCAGCAGCTTATTCTTGTGGGAGCGGGGGGACACAGATACGCAGTATTTT
CASSLFLWERGDTDTQYF
>NA|NA|TRBJ1-3|TRBV7-6
TGTGCCAGCAGCTTAGAAAGCAGGGCGGTCTCTGGAAACACCATATATTTT
CASSLESRAVSGNTIYF
>NA|NA|TRBJ2-7|TRBV28
TGTGCCAGCTCCGTTCGGGGAGGAAGGATCTACGAGCAGTACTTC
CASSVRGGRIYEQYF
>NA|NA|TRBJ1-4|TRBV18
TGTGCCAGCTCACCACTGAGGGAAAAACTGTTTTTT
CASSPLREKLFF
>once|TRBD1|TRBJ1-2|TRBV15
TGTGCCACCAGACCCGACTCAGGGACAGGGTATGGCTACACCTTC
CATRPDSGTGYGYTF
>NA|NA|TRBJ1-2|TRBV9
TGTGCCAGCAGCGTGTTTTCAGCGGGTGACTATGGCTACACCTTC
CASSVFSAGDYGYTF
>NA|NA|TRBJ1-3|TRBV18
TGTGCCAGCTCACCAGTAGGGGGAGGAAACACCATATATTTT
CASSPVGGGNTIYF
>NA|TRBD2|TRBJ2-3|TRBV7-2
TGTGCCAGCAGTCCCGGACTAGCGGGGGGAGTAGATACGCAGTATTTT
CASSPGLAGGVDTQYF
>NA|TRBD2|TRBJ2-3|TRBV3-1/TRBV3-2
TGTGCCGCGGGGAGCGGGGTGGCAGATACGCAGTATTTT
CAAGSGVADTQYF
>once|NA|TRBJ2-2|TRBV2
TGTGCCAGCAAACAGGAGATCGCGAACACCGGGGAGCTGTTTTTT
CASKQEIANTGELFF
>NA|TRBD1|TRBJ2-5|TRBV3-1/TRBV3-2
TGTGCCAGCAGCCAAAATACAGGGGGGCGCACCCAGTACTTC
CASSQNTGGRTQYF